These 28 T cell receptor beta chains originate from one sample sequenced in a study of blood T cell repertoires in COVID-19. Here immunoSEQ multiplex PCR was the method, and the copy in TCRdb shows in-frame clones only, minus some. Among roughly 100,000 clones listed, over 70% were seen once. The sample comprised peripheral blood. All receptors come from a human donor in a cohort sampled during active COVID-19.

The chain links TRBV25-1 to TRBJ2-2; a weak D match, TRBD1 (6 bases). Trimming pared 5 bases from V and 2 bases from J, leaving 12 bases between. Looked up from germline, CDR1 is MGHDK and CDR2 is SYGVNS. The CDR3 runs to 15 residues. CDR3 protein: CASSPLDRNTGELFF. In DNA, the CDR3 is TGTGCCAGCAGTCCCTTGGACAGAAACACCGGGGAGCTGTTTTTT.

The count of this clone is one. The chain carries TRBV2 and TRBJ2-1, with 11 positions matching TRBD2. The CDR3 loop spans 15 amino acids. The junction had 7 bases not matched to a gene; V was cut back by 5 bases and J by 7 bases. In germline, CDR1 is SNHLY, CDR2 FYNNEI. The CDR3 nucleotides are TGTGCCAGCAGTTTGGGACTAGCGGAGGGGAATGAGCAGTTCTTC. It yields the protein CASSLGLAEGNEQFF.

The rearrangement links TRBV6-6 to TRBJ1-6; TRBD1 matches at 7 bases. Germline V gene sequence: CDR1 MNHNY, CDR2 SVGAGI (reference sequence). V lost 4 bases, J lost 10 bases, and 7 bases stayed unmatched. This CDR3 has 14 residues. CDR3 sequence: CASSSTGEESPLHF. CDR3 sequence (DNA): TGTGCCAGCAGTTCCACAGGGGAGGAATCACCCCTCCACTTT.

This chain links TRBV5-1 with TRBJ2-1; TRBD2 matches 11 bases. CDR3 length equals 16 residues. The V gene end was trimmed by 3 bases and the J gene end by 9 bases; junction bases not matched to a gene: 11. Germline CDR1 and CDR2: SGHRS and YFSETQ. For the CDR3, the DNA is TGCGCCAGCAGCTCCCGAAGTAGCGGGAGGGAGGGTGAGCAGTTCTTC. Its translation is CASSSRSSGREGEQFF.

The rearrangement uses TRBV18 and TRBJ2-7, with D tentatively TRBD2 (5 bases). Germline V gene lookup returns CDR1 KGHSH and CDR2 LQKENI. The CDR3 runs to 14 residues. Trimming stripped 3 bases from V and 10 bases from J, with 19 bases between. CDR3 protein: CASSPPPGSLYQYF. In DNA, the CDR3 is TGTGCCAGCTCACCCCCACCGGGGTCCCTTTATCAGTACTTC.

This clone came up many times. The rearrangement uses TRBV14 and TRBJ2-3; TRBD2 is a possible D gene (7 bases). The CDR3 consists of 14 residues. The V end was cut by 4 bases, the J end by 5 bases, with 13 bases between. Germline lookup yields CDR1 SGHDN and CDR2 FVKESK. The CDR3 nucleotides read TGTGCCAGCAGCCCTCGGGGGGCCGGAGATACGCAGTATTTT. Translating gives CASSPRGAGDTQYF.

The genes are TRBV7-2 and TRBJ1-2, with D unclear. V gave up 2 bases and J gave up 2 bases, with 6 bases separating them. Looked up from germline, CDR1 is SGHTA and CDR2 is FQGNSA. The CDR3 loop spans 13 amino acids. CDR3 DNA: TGTGCCAGCAGCTTACAGAGGAACTATGGCTACACCTTC. The encoded protein is CASSLQRNYGYTF.

The chain links TRBV10-3 to TRBJ2-6; 8 positions match TRBD1. The junction had 14 bases not matched to a gene; V was cut back by 11 bases and J by 2 bases. This CDR3 comprises 17 residues. The V gene's germline CDR1 is ENHRY and CDR2 SYGVKD. The CDR3 region has the DNA TGTGCCTCTTCAGGCACAGGGGGTTTACCTGGGGCCAACGTCCTGACTTTC. It codes for CASSGTGGLPGANVLTF.

The genes are TRBV2 and TRBJ2-7; D possibly corresponds to TRBD2 (6 bases). Looked up from germline, CDR1 is SNHLY and CDR2 is FYNNEI. The CDR3 totals 11 residues. With 7 bases removed from V and 9 bases from J, the gap between germline ends came to 13 bases. The CDR3 sequence is CASTGLALQYF. The CDR3 DNA sequence: TGTGCCAGCACGGGCCTAGCGTTGCAGTACTTC.

The chain employs TRBV28 and TRBJ1-5; weak D call: TRBD1 (5 bases). This CDR3 has 15 amino acids. Trimming removed 4 bases from V and 0 bases from J, with 10 bases in between. Per germline, CDR1 MDHEN and CDR2 SYDVKM. In DNA form, the CDR3 reads TGTGCCAGCAGTTACCCACAGGCTAGCAATCAGCCCCAGCATTTT. It yields the protein CASSYPQASNQPQHF.

The rearrangement joins TRBV9 to TRBJ2-5, with TRBD1 as a possible D gene (6 bases). This CDR3 contains 14 residues. CDR1 is SGDLS, CDR2 YYNGEE, per germline. V was cut by 0 bases and J by 5 bases, with 11 bases left in between. The CDR3 DNA follows: TGTGCCAGCAGCGTAGATGGGGGCTGGGAGACCCAGTACTTC. Translating it yields CASSVDGGWETQYF.

The chain is built from TRBV28 and TRBJ1-1; TRBD1 is a possible D gene (6 bases). There are 12 residues in the CDR3. The V and J ends lost 3 bases and 6 bases respectively, with 8 bases between them. Germline loops: CDR1 MDHEN, CDR2 SYDVKM. For the CDR3, the DNA is TGTGCCAGCAGTTTCAGGACAGCTGAAGCTTTCTTT. Translating gives CASSFRTAEAFF.

The chain links TRBV6-5 to TRBJ2-4, with D tentatively TRBD2 (5 bases). Per the germline V gene, CDR1 is MNHEY and CDR2 is SVGAGI. V was shortened by 6 bases and J by 1 base, with 13 bases between the two germline ends. The CDR3 runs 15 residues. CDR3 sequence reads: CASSPRGGAKNIQYF. The CDR3 nucleotides are TGTGCCAGCAGCCCCCGGGGTGGGGCCAAAAACATTCAGTACTTC.

V gene TRBV5-1 combines with J gene TRBJ2-2; D is possibly TRBD2 (5 bases). CDR1 is SGHRS, CDR2 YFSETQ, per germline. V lost 5 bases and J lost 0, with 14 bases in between. The CDR3 length is 16 residues. CDR3: CASRSSGVPNTGELFF. CDR3 bases: TGCGCCAGCAGGTCGTCCGGGGTCCCGAACACCGGGGAGCTGTTTTTT.

The J gene is TRBJ2-5, the V gene TRBV7-3; tentatively, D is TRBD2 (6 bases). CDR3 length: 15 amino acids. The germline V gene has CDR1 SGHTA and CDR2 FQGTGA. Trimming removed 5 bases at V and 4 bases at J, with 17 bases between. The CDR3 is CASSPNGGLGETQYF. CDR3 DNA: TGTGCCAGCAGCCCCAATGGGGGGTTGGGAGAGACCCAGTACTTC.

V and J are TRBV18 and TRBJ2-1; possible D gene TRBD1, 5 bases. Germline loops: CDR1 KGHSH, CDR2 LQKENI. CDR3 length equals 15 residues. Trimming took 4 bases from V and 0 from J, leaving 10 bases between them. The CDR3: CASSLGAGSYNEQFF. CDR3 nucleotides: TGTGCCAGCTCACTAGGGGCCGGCTCCTACAATGAGCAGTTCTTC.

The chain is built from TRBV20-1 and TRBJ1-2; unclear D gene. CDR1 DFQATT and CDR2 SNEGSKA come from the germline V gene (reference sequence). The CDR3 length is 11 residues. V dropped 7 bases and J dropped 2 bases, with 8 bases sitting between them. CDR3 protein: CSVERNYGYTF. The CDR3 nucleotides are TGCAGTGTGGAGCGGAACTATGGCTACACCTTC.

The chain recombines TRBV12-3 or TRBV12-4 with TRBJ2-5; D is unresolved. V was pared by 6 bases and J by 1 base, with 9 bases between. This CDR3 contains 13 residues. CDR3 residues: CASSNTIQETQYF. CDR3 coding DNA: TGTGCCAGCAGCAACACTATCCAAGAGACCCAGTACTTC.

This chain links TRBV7-9 with TRBJ1-1, with D possibly TRBD1 on 6 matching bases. Per the germline V gene, CDR1 is SEHNR and CDR2 is FQNEAQ (reference sequence). This CDR3 comprises 11 residues. The V and J ends lost 5 bases and 7 bases respectively, with 8 bases between them. CDR3 protein: CASSLRGEAFF. Here the CDR3 DNA reads TGTGCCAGCAGCCTCAGGGGTGAAGCTTTCTTT.

The chain links TRBV19 to TRBJ2-7; 10 nucleotides agree with TRBD2. The CDR3 contains 16 residues. Germline V gene lookup returns CDR1 LNHDA and CDR2 SQIVND (reference sequence). V dropped 5 bases and J dropped 3; count of bases not matched to a gene: 10. CDR3 sequence: CASSWRRLAGDYEQYF. The CDR3 bases are TGTGCCAGTAGTTGGCGGAGGCTAGCGGGAGACTACGAGCAGTACTTC.

The chain couples TRBV19 to TRBJ1-5, with 9 positions matching TRBD1. Per germline, CDR1 LNHDA and CDR2 SQIVND (reference sequence). V shed 6 bases, J shed 5 bases, and the junction held 2 bases outside the gene matches. This CDR3 is built from 13 residues. As DNA, the CDR3 is TGTGCCAGTAGGGACAGGGGCCATCAGCCCCAGCATTTT. It yields the protein CASRDRGHQPQHF. Full variable domain (outside the CDR3, taken from reference TRBV19 and TRBJ1-5): DGGITQSPKYLFRKEGQNVTLSCEQNLNHDAMYWYRQDPGQGLRLIYYSQIVNDFQKGDIAEGYSVSREKKESFPLTVTSAQKNPTAFYLCASRDRGHQPQHFGDGTRLSIL.

This chain links TRBV7-9 with TRBJ2-3; tentatively, D is TRBD2 (6 bases). Germline V CDR1 and CDR2: SEHNR, FQNEAQ (reference sequence). Trimming removed 9 bases at V and 0 bases at J, with 16 bases between. The CDR3 totals 15 residues. CDR3 in amino acids: CASVLGGVSTDTQYF. The CDR3 DNA reads as TGTGCCAGTGTGTTGGGCGGGGTTAGCACAGATACGCAGTATTTT.

This rearrangement joins TRBV12-2 to TRBJ1-2. TRBV12-2 is a known pseudogene. CDR3 size: 19 residues. The CDR3 reads CASRLARREWVRTNYGYTF. The CDR3 DNA reads as TGTGCAAGTCGCTTAGCGAGGCGGGAGTGGGTTCGTACTAACTATGGCTACACCTTC.

The chain has TRBV28 and TRBJ1-2, with TRBD1 matching over 7 bases. V shed 1 base and J 7 bases; nucleotides not matched to a gene: 0. CDR1 is MDHEN, CDR2 SYDVKM, per germline. This CDR3 has 12 amino acids. In nucleotides, the CDR3 is TGTGCCAGCAGTTTATCAGGGGGTGGCTACACCTTC. Amino acid sequence: CASSLSGGGYTF.

The rearrangement joins TRBV10-3 to TRBJ2-7; 13 bases are a match to TRBD2. The length of the CDR3 is 17 residues. Looked up from germline, CDR1 is ENHRY and CDR2 is SYGVKD. V dropped 0 bases and J dropped 6; count of bases not matched to a gene: 8. CDR3 nucleotide sequence: TGTGCCATCAGTGAGTCTTGGACTAGCGGGGGATCAGTCGAGCAGTACTTC. Translated, it gives CAISESWTSGGSVEQYF.

This rearrangement joins TRBV5-1 to TRBJ1-3; TRBD1 matches 10 bases. The CDR3 consists of 20 residues. Trimming took 3 bases from V and 0 from J; bases not matched to a gene: 15. Looked up from germline, CDR1 is SGHRS and CDR2 is YFSETQ. The CDR3: CASSWAPGQGFSGSGNTIYF. The CDR3 coding sequence is TGCGCCAGCAGCTGGGCCCCGGGACAGGGGTTCAGCGGCTCTGGAAACACCATATATTTT.

This clone was detected a few times. CDR3: CASSSSIPGQGDYGYTF. The CDR3 DNA is TGTGCCAGCAGTTCCTCTATTCCGGGACAGGGGGACTATGGCTACACCTTC. The chain combines TRBV28 with TRBJ1-2; TRBD1 matches 11 bases. The CDR3 spans 17 residues. Trimming cost V 4 bases and J 3 bases; bases outside gene matches: 10. Germline V lookup: CDR1 MDHEN, CDR2 SYDVKM.

The chain is built from TRBV7-9 and TRBJ2-7, with D uncertain. CDR1 and CDR2 (germline): SEHNR, FQNEAQ (reference sequence). This CDR3 has 12 amino acids. V lost 5 bases, J lost 9 bases, and 14 bases lay in between. The CDR3: CASSAPRLGQYF. For the CDR3, the DNA is TGTGCCAGCAGCGCCCCGAGGCTCGGGCAGTACTTC.